These 16 T cell receptor beta chains were all obtained from the same sample, sequenced in a study of T cells in Graves' hyperthyroidism and ophthalmopathy. RNA transcripts served as the template for amplifying TCR beta CDR3 regions. An initial round of RT-PCR targeting the TCR CDR3 relied on the HTBI primer set. TCRdb ran MiXCR on the multiplex PCR reads and lists one entry per CDR3 protein. The data contain fewer than 550,000 distinct CDR3 sequences, approximately 25% of them singletons. The sequencing input was blood. The receptors shown here come from a woman in her 30s with Graves' ophthalmopathy.

This clonotype was seen repeatedly, ten times or more. This rearrangement joins TRBV20-1 to TRBJ1-5; 12 nucleotides match TRBD1. This CDR3 spans 16 amino acids. V was pared by 1 base and J by 6 bases, with 7 bases of the junction left unmatched. Germline lookup yields CDR1 DFQATT and CDR2 SNEGSKA (reference sequence). In nucleotides, the CDR3 is TGCAGTGCTAGAGTTGGGACAGGGGGCAGGGGTCAGCCCCAGCATTTT. As protein: CSARVGTGGRGQPQHF.

This clonotype has just a few counts. This chain joins TRBV6-2 or TRBV6-3 and TRBJ1-6, with D possibly being TRBD1 (5 bases). Germline V lookup: CDR1 MNHEY, CDR2 SVGEGT. V was trimmed by 6 bases and J by 7 bases, leaving 13 bases between them. This CDR3 comprises 14 residues. CDR3 nucleotide sequence: TGTGCCAGCAGCTGGGGCAGGGTGAATTCACCCCTCCACTTT. The encoded protein is CASSWGRVNSPLHF.

This clonotype was picked up many times. V gene TRBV6-4 combines with J gene TRBJ2-2; D is perhaps TRBD1 or TRBD2 (5 bases each). This CDR3 has 16 residues. Germline CDR1 MRHNA, CDR2 SNTAGT. The V gene lost 0 bases and the J gene lost 5 bases, with 13 bases spanning the gap. For the CDR3, the DNA is TGTGCCAGCAGTGACTCTGGGCAGGGAGAAACCGGGGAGCTGTTTTTT. Translation: CASSDSGQGETGELFF.

This clonotype was detected a few times. The chain is built from TRBV20-1 and TRBJ1-5; 8 bases agree with TRBD1. Germline-derived CDR1 and CDR2 are DFQATT and SNEGSKA (reference sequence). The CDR3 sequence is 14 residues long. Trimming cost V 6 bases and J 11 bases; bases outside gene matches: 15. The CDR3 DNA reads TGCAGTGCAAGTCCGGGACAGGCCTTAGTTGCCCAGCATTTT. Amino acid sequence: CSASPGQALVAQHF.

The chain recombines TRBV7-2 with TRBJ2-2, with D unresolved. The CDR3 is made up of 14 amino acids. V was trimmed by 5 bases and J by 3 bases, leaving 10 bases between them. Germline V gene data show CDR1 as SGHTA and CDR2 as FQGNSA. The CDR3 region is CASSPPGHTGELFF. In DNA, the CDR3 is TGTGCCAGCAGCCCCCCGGGTCACACCGGGGAGCTGTTTTTT.

This clonotype was detected many times. V gene TRBV20-1 combines with J gene TRBJ2-7; D uncertain. V lost 2 bases to trimming and J lost 1 base, with 9 bases between them. Germline loops: CDR1 DFQATT, CDR2 SNEGSKA (reference sequence). There are 13 residues in the CDR3. DNA for the CDR3: TGCAGTGCTAGATGGGCGAATTCCTACGAGCAGTACTTC. Protein: CSARWANSYEQYF.

Only a few counts were recorded for this clonotype. The chain has TRBV28 and TRBJ2-5, with D hard to call. From germline, CDR1 is MDHEN and CDR2 SYDVKM. V was shortened by 3 bases and J by 2 bases, with 10 bases between the two germline ends. This CDR3 region has 14 residues. In DNA form, the CDR3 reads TGTGCCAGCAGTTTTTACCACAAACAAGAGACCCAGTACTTC. Protein product: CASSFYHKQETQYF.

This clonotype was observed many times. The rearrangement uses TRBV7-9 and TRBJ1-1; 8 nucleotides align to TRBD1. V gave up 2 bases and J gave up 3 bases; unmatched junction bases: 2. From germline, CDR1 is SEHNR and CDR2 FQNEAQ (reference sequence). The CDR3 extends over 14 amino acids. This CDR3 reads CASSLHRGDTEAFF. CDR3 sequence (DNA): TGTGCCAGCAGCTTACACAGGGGGGACACTGAAGCTTTCTTT.

This clonotype has ten or more counts. The chain combines TRBV2 with TRBJ2-2, with D unresolved. Germline-derived CDR1 and CDR2 are SNHLY and FYNNEI. The CDR3 runs to 14 residues. The ends were cut back, 6 bases at V and 3 bases at J, with 11 bases in the middle. In DNA form, the CDR3 reads TGTGCCAGCAGCTTGGACCGCTACACCGGGGAGCTGTTTTTT. Protein: CASSLDRYTGELFF.

The V and J genes are TRBV6-2 or TRBV6-3 and TRBJ1-5, with 11 nucleotides matching TRBD1. With V trimmed by 2 bases and J by 5 bases, 2 bases remained unmatched. Germline V gives CDR1 MNHEY, CDR2 SVGEGT. CDR3 size: 15 residues. The CDR3 here is CASSYGTGGHQPQHF. The CDR3 nucleotides read TGTGCCAGCAGTTACGGGACAGGGGGTCATCAGCCCCAGCATTTT.

The J gene is TRBJ2-7, the V gene TRBV6-5; the D call may be TRBD1 or TRBD2 (5 bases each). From germline, CDR1 is MNHEY and CDR2 SVGAGI. This CDR3 has 14 amino acids. V lost 1 base and J 3 bases, leaving 10 bases between the germline ends. The DNA of the CDR3 is TGTGCCAGCAGTTACTTTGGGGGTGGCTACGAGCAGTACTTC. Protein sequence: CASSYFGGGYEQYF.

This clonotype has at least ten counts. The V gene is TRBV6-4, the J gene TRBJ2-2; TRBD2 matches 9 bases. This CDR3 is 17 amino acids long. CDR1 is MRHNA, CDR2 SNTAGT, per germline. Germline trimming cut 8 bases from V and 6 bases from J; bases unmatched to any gene: 16. The CDR3 bases are TGTGCCAGCCTGCAGATTAGCGGGGGAGGGAGTGCCGGGGAGCTGTTTTTT. Translation: CASLQISGGGSAGELFF.

The chain is built from TRBV4-3 and TRBJ2-2, with D uncertain. The V end lost 0 bases, the J end lost 1 base, and 9 bases lay between the germline ends. Germline values: CDR1 LGHNA, CDR2 YSLEER. The CDR3 is made up of 16 amino acids. CDR3 loop: CASSQDNLGNTGELFF. The CDR3 DNA follows: TGCGCCAGCAGCCAAGATAATCTAGGGAACACCGGGGAGCTGTTTTTT.

This clonotype was observed a few times. The chain uses TRBV11-2 and TRBJ1-6; D is possibly TRBD1 (5 bases). Trimming shortened V by 1 base and J by 1 base, and 8 bases separated the two germline ends. The CDR3 totals 16 residues. In germline, CDR1 is SGHAT, CDR2 FQNNGV. CDR3 sequence: CASSLVDSSYNSPLHF. The CDR3 DNA is TGTGCCAGCAGCTTAGTTGACAGTTCCTATAATTCACCCCTCCACTTT.

Here the CDR3 DNA reads TGTGCCAGCAGCTCCCGGGGCAGGGGGCGAGAGACCCAGTACTTC. This codes for CASSSRGRGRETQYF. The chain employs TRBV7-9 and TRBJ2-5; TRBD1 agrees at 8 bases. There are 15 residues in the CDR3. CDR1 is SEHNR, CDR2 FQNEAQ, per germline (reference sequence). V shed 4 bases, J shed 4 bases, and the junction held 8 bases outside the gene matches.

The chain couples TRBV28 to TRBJ2-7; 7 bases agree with TRBD2. Germline V CDR1 and CDR2: MDHEN, SYDVKM. J gave up 0 bases and V 4 bases, and 15 bases lay outside the gene matches. The CDR3 sequence is 18 residues long. CDR3 DNA: TGTGCCAGCAGTTCTCCGAATAGCGGGTTCCCCAGCTCCTACGAGCAGTACTTC. It yields the protein CASSSPNSGFPSSYEQYF. The complete variable domain, with remaining parts taken from reference TRBV28 and TRBJ2-7, reads DVKVTQSSRYLVKRTGEKVFLECVQDMDHENMFWYRQDPGLGLRLIYFSYDVKMKEKGDIPEGYSVSREKKERFSLILESASTNQTSMYLCASSSPNSGFPSSYEQYFGPGTRLTVT.